The 8 T cell receptor beta chains presented below share a single source sample, sequenced in a study of T-cell reconstitution after alpha-beta-depleted transplantation in children. Preparation of the TCRbeta library used unique molecular identifiers. TCRdb passed the PCR reads through MiXCR, listing each CDR3 protein once. The sample shows over 85,000 distinct CDR3 sequences, around 5.9% of them seen only once. This sample comprised PBMCs, mostly from graft donor cells, obtained 60 days after TCRalphabeta/CD19-depleted stem cell transplant. The receptors derive from a female patient aged 2-9 years who had a stem cell transplant for Fanconi anemia, so the T cells may come from the graft donor.

This chain links TRBV7-3 with TRBJ2-7; the match to TRBD2 covers 8 bases. The V gene end was trimmed by 5 bases and the J gene end by 4 bases; junction bases not matched to a gene: 10. The CDR3 length is 15 residues. Germline V gene sequence: CDR1 SGHTA, CDR2 FQGTGA. The CDR3 nucleotides read TGTGCCAGCAGCCGGAAGCGGGAGAGGGGATACGAGCAGTACTTC. Translated, it gives CASSRKRERGYEQYF.

This clonotype has more than one count but fewer than ten. This chain links TRBV29-1 with TRBJ1-2, with TRBD1 identical over 8 bases. The germline V gene has CDR1 SQVTM and CDR2 ANQGSEA. Trimming took 0 bases from V and 3 from J; bases not matched to a gene: 9. The CDR3 totals 16 residues. The CDR3 spells CSVEDPTGGEDYGYTF. The DNA of the CDR3 is TGCAGCGTTGAAGATCCTACAGGGGGGGAGGACTATGGCTACACCTTC. Filled out from reference TRBV29-1 and TRBJ1-2, the complete variable domain reads SAVISQKPSRDICQRGTSLTIQCQVDSQVTMMFWYRQQPGQSLTLIATANQGSEATYESGFVIDKFPISRPNLTFSTLTVSNMSPEDSSIYLCSVEDPTGGEDYGYTFGSGTRLTVV.

This clonotype showed up many times. The rearrangement joins TRBV7-9 to TRBJ2-7, with unresolved D. The germline CDR1 and CDR2 sequences are SEHNR and FQNEAQ (reference sequence). V gave up 6 bases and J gave up 2 bases, with 20 bases separating them. This CDR3 contains 16 residues. This chain's CDR3 is CASSPPLEVRTYEQYF. The CDR3 nucleotides read TGTGCCAGCAGTCCCCCCCTCGAGGTCCGGACCTACGAGCAGTACTTC.

This clonotype came up many times. The CDR3 bases are TGTGCCAGCAGCTCCTCACTTCAGGGGGCTCAGCATTTT. Its protein product is CASSSSLQGAQHF. J is TRBJ1-5 and V is TRBV13, with 8 bases matching TRBD1. After removal of 4 bases from V and 13 bases from J, the junction contained 9 bases not matched to a gene. Germline V gene lookup returns CDR1 PRHDT and CDR2 FYEKMQ (reference sequence). The CDR3 covers 13 residues.

In regard to this clonotype: The junction does not match germline at one end; this may be a read error. J is TRBJ2-3 and V is TRBV12-3 or TRBV12-4; TRBD2 matches at 7 bases. The CDR3 loop spans 18 amino acids. The CDR3 region is CASCLGPGLMAPTDTQYF. The CDR3 nucleotides read TGTGCCAGCTGTTTAGGTCCGGGACTAATGGCCCCCACGGATACGCAGTATTTT.

J is TRBJ2-1 and V is TRBV10-3; perhaps TRBD2 as D (7 bases). V was shortened by 0 bases and J by 4 bases, with 19 bases between the two germline ends. This CDR3 has 18 residues. Germline loops: CDR1 ENHRY, CDR2 SYGVKD. The CDR3, as DNA: TGTGCCATCAGTGAGTCTCGGGGATTGGGGGGGGCTTACAATGAGCAGTTCTTC. It codes for CAISESRGLGGAYNEQFF.

The table lists this clonotype with a few counts. V usage is TRBV7-9 and J usage is TRBJ2-7; 10 bases are a match to TRBD2. The ends lost 8 bases at V and 7 bases at J; junction bases unmatched: 8. In germline, CDR1 is SEHNR, CDR2 FQNEAQ (reference sequence). CDR3 length equals 13 residues. The CDR3, as DNA: TGTGCCAGCGCCCAGCTTAGCGGGGGGGAGCAGTACTTC. It specifies CASAQLSGGEQYF.

This clonotype was detected many times. This rearrangement joins TRBV7-8 to TRBJ2-1, with D possibly being TRBD2 (5 bases). The CDR3 spans 17 residues. The germline CDR1 and CDR2 sequences are SGHVS and FQNEAQ. Trimming cost V 0 bases and J 9 bases, with 21 bases left between them. CDR3 nucleotides: TGTGCCAGCAGCTTAGCGAGGAGGCTAGCTGGGTGGGGTGAGCAGTTCTTC. The encoded protein is CASSLARRLAGWGEQFF.